The 3 T cell receptor beta chains below were found in one sample sequenced in a study of blood T cell repertoires in COVID-19. The protocol was immunoSEQ multiplex PCR, while the TCRdb copy is restricted to in-frame clones and leaves out a portion. The sample lists about 270,000 clones, about four fifths occurring once. The specimen was peripheral blood. These receptors came from an older woman with active or convalescent COVID-19.

This sequence joins TRBV7-2 and TRBJ1-1; 9 nucleotides agree with TRBD1. The CDR3 is 13 amino acids. The V segment lost 5 bases and the J segment 5 bases; nucleotides outside the gene matches: 3. Per the germline V gene, CDR1 is SGHTA and CDR2 is FQGNSA. CDR3 amino acids: CASSPGTGTEAFF. The CDR3 nucleotides read TGTGCCAGCAGCCCCGGGACAGGGACTGAAGCTTTCTTT.

This clone occurred a few times. Here the CDR3 reads CSVEDPAGGDEQYF. The DNA of the CDR3 is TGCAGCGTTGAAGACCCCGCGGGGGGGGACGAGCAGTACTTC. The genes are TRBV29-1 and TRBJ2-7; 9 bases match TRBD2. CDR3 length equals 14 residues. CDR1 and CDR2 (germline): SQVTM, ANQGSEA. V shed 0 bases, J shed 5 bases, and the junction held 5 bases outside the gene matches.

Here the CDR3 reads CASSDKARLGYEQYF. The CDR3 DNA sequence: TGTGCCAGCAGTGACAAGGCTAGACTCGGCTACGAGCAGTACTTC. The chain uses TRBV6-4 and TRBJ2-7; D is ambiguous. Germline V CDR1 and CDR2: MRHNA, SNTAGT. The CDR3 contains 15 residues. V lost 2 bases and J lost 3, with 14 bases in between.